Presented here are 30 T cell receptor beta chains from one specimen sequenced in a study of sequential checkpoint blockade in melanoma. As for treatment: randomized to nivolumab then ipilimumab (arm A) or the reverse (arm B). Clones were read by immunoSEQ multiplex PCR, and TCRdb kept only the in-frame ones, dropping some. The sample lists 30,000 or so clones, 65% to 90% seen once, with around a fifth in the top ten. The starting material was CD8+ T cells sorted from blood (inferred from file names), obtained from a patient given nivolumab and ipilimumab in sequence. The receptors shown here come from a human donor with melanoma.

The chain links TRBV11-2 to TRBJ2-7; 10 bases are a match to TRBD1. CDR3 length: 16 amino acids. V lost 2 bases and J lost 5; bases outside the gene matches: 9. Germline CDR1 and CDR2: SGHAT and FQNNGV. This CDR3 reads CASSLHTGTGDHEQYF. CDR3 bases: TGTGCCAGCAGCTTACACACCGGGACAGGGGACCACGAGCAGTACTTC.

This rearrangement joins TRBV10-3 to TRBJ2-4; D is perhaps TRBD1 (6 bases). This CDR3 is 13 amino acids long. Germline loops: CDR1 ENHRY, CDR2 SYGVKD. Trimming shortened V by 3 bases and J by 6 bases, and 9 bases separated the two germline ends. The CDR3 DNA follows: TGTGCCATCAGTGACGGACAGAGAAACATTCAGTACTTC. Translated: CAISDGQRNIQYF.

The chain links TRBV9 to TRBJ2-3; D is possibly TRBD2 (6 bases). Trimming stripped 5 bases from V and 6 bases from J, with 16 bases between. This CDR3 contains 14 residues. The germline gives CDR1 SGDLS, CDR2 YYNGEE. The DNA for the CDR3 is TGTGCCAGCAGGGCGGGAACCACCCGCGATACGCAGTATTTT. Its protein product is CASRAGTTRDTQYF.

The chain uses TRBV27 and TRBJ2-7; 14 nucleotides agree with TRBD2. CDR3 length: 16 amino acids. Germline V gene lookup returns CDR1 MNHEY and CDR2 SMNVEV (reference sequence). J was trimmed by 4 bases and V by 1 base; bases with no gene match: 3. The CDR3 spells CASSLWGTSGGYEQYF. In DNA form, the CDR3 reads TGTGCCAGCAGTTTATGGGGGACTAGCGGGGGTTACGAGCAGTACTTC.

This chain uses TRBV10-3 with TRBJ1-2, with D maybe TRBD1 (5 bases). The CDR3 has 12 amino acids. The V and J ends lost 10 bases and 4 bases respectively, with 13 bases between them. Germline V lookup: CDR1 ENHRY, CDR2 SYGVKD. This chain's CDR3 is CATRQNGYGYTF. The CDR3, as DNA: TGTGCCACTAGACAGAACGGCTATGGCTACACCTTC.

The J gene is TRBJ1-5, the V gene TRBV7-9; 7 bases align to TRBD1. CDR3 length: 14 residues. Germline loops: CDR1 SEHNR, CDR2 FQNEAQ (reference sequence). Trimming cost V 5 bases and J 6 bases; bases outside gene matches: 7. CDR3 DNA sequence: TGTGCCAGCAGCCACGGTTCAGGGGGTCAGCCCCAGCATTTT. It specifies CASSHGSGGQPQHF.

V usage is TRBV10-3 and J usage is TRBJ2-7; 8 bases line up with TRBD1. With V trimmed by 3 bases and J by 5 bases, 3 bases remained unmatched. Germline CDR1 and CDR2: ENHRY and SYGVKD. This CDR3 contains 13 residues. The CDR3: CAISEGQGNEQYF. As DNA, the CDR3 is TGTGCCATCAGTGAAGGACAGGGCAACGAGCAGTACTTC.

The V call is TRBV27, the J call TRBJ2-5; TRBD2 matches at 9 bases. The length of the CDR3 is 16 residues. The V and J ends lost 8 bases and 1 base, in that order; junction bases with no gene match: 11. CDR1 and CDR2 (germline): MNHEY, SMNVEV (reference sequence). CDR3 region: CASGPILRGGQETQYF. CDR3 DNA: TGTGCCAGCGGGCCGATTCTGCGGGGGGGCCAAGAGACCCAGTACTTC.

The rearrangement uses TRBV10-1 and TRBJ2-1; unclear D gene. The CDR3 is 15 residues long. From germline, CDR1 is WNHNN and CDR2 SYGVQD (reference sequence). Trimming removed 0 bases at V and 6 bases at J, with 12 bases between. CDR3 bases: TGCGCCAGCAGTGAGTCTGCTACCCGAAGCAATGAGCAGTTCTTC. Its translation is CASSESATRSNEQFF.

The J gene is TRBJ1-2, the V gene TRBV2; 7 bases map to TRBD1. The germline V gene encodes CDR1 SNHLY and CDR2 FYNNEI. CDR3 length: 13 amino acids. J was trimmed by 4 bases and V by 10 bases; bases with no gene match: 9. Here the CDR3 reads CATLGGAGYGYTF. The DNA for the CDR3 is TGTGCCACCTTAGGGGGCGCGGGCTATGGCTACACCTTC.

The chain links TRBV2 to TRBJ2-1; 7 nucleotides line up with TRBD1. This CDR3 spans 13 amino acids. Germline V CDR1 and CDR2: SNHLY, FYNNEI. J was trimmed by 0 bases and V by 8 bases; bases with no gene match: 1. The DNA for the CDR3 is TGTGCCAGCTCAGGGGGCTCCTACAATGAGCAGTTCTTC. Its translation is CASSGGSYNEQFF.

The chain has TRBV11-2 and TRBJ2-5; tentative D call: TRBD1 (5 bases). The CDR3 loop spans 13 amino acids. Germline values: CDR1 SGHAT, CDR2 FQNNGV. The V end was cut by 8 bases, the J end by 1 base, with 11 bases between. The CDR3 loop reads CASRRQPQETQYF. In DNA, the CDR3 is TGTGCCAGCCGTCGACAGCCCCAAGAGACCCAGTACTTC.

This chain connects TRBV28 to TRBJ2-7, with D hard to call. Germline V CDR1 and CDR2: MDHEN, SYDVKM. V lost 5 bases to trimming and J lost 4 bases, with 12 bases between them. The CDR3 loop spans 13 amino acids. The CDR3 is CASSLSSRYEQYF. As DNA, the CDR3 is TGTGCCAGCAGTCTCTCCTCTCGGTACGAGCAGTACTTC.

The chain has TRBV6-6 and TRBJ2-7, with a possible D match to TRBD1 (6 bases). The CDR3 extends over 14 amino acids. Deletions cut 4 bases from V and 3 bases from J, with 13 bases between. Per germline, CDR1 MNHNY and CDR2 SVGAGI (reference sequence). In DNA, the CDR3 is TGTGCCAGCAGTTCGTCAGGGGAGCTCTACGAGCAGTACTTC. Protein: CASSSSGELYEQYF.

V is TRBV19 and J is TRBJ1-3; D gene uncertain. Trimming removed 3 bases from V and 0 bases from J, with 9 bases in between. The V gene's germline CDR1 is LNHDA and CDR2 SQIVND (reference sequence). This CDR3 is built from 15 residues. This CDR3 reads CASSIELNSGNTIYF. CDR3 DNA sequence: TGTGCCAGTAGTATCGAACTGAACTCTGGAAACACCATATATTTT.

For the CDR3, the DNA is TGTGCCAGCAGCCAAGATCTTGGGGCAGGAACTGAAGCTTTCTTT. It codes for CASSQDLGAGTEAFF. The chain links TRBV4-2 to TRBJ1-1, with TRBD1 as a possible D gene (5 bases). This CDR3 region has 15 residues. Germline V gives CDR1 LGHNA, CDR2 YNFKEQ. The V end was cut by 0 bases, the J end by 5 bases, with 13 bases between.

V and J are TRBV4-1 and TRBJ1-5; TRBD1 might be the D (6 bases). V shed 3 bases and J shed 3 bases, with 15 bases lying between them. The germline V gene has CDR1 MGHRA and CDR2 YSYEKL. The length of the CDR3 is 16 residues. The CDR3: CASSQSQGGYNQPQHF. CDR3 in DNA: TGCGCCAGCAGCCAGTCCCAAGGGGGTTACAATCAGCCCCAGCATTTT.

The J gene is TRBJ1-1, the V gene TRBV7-9, with D perhaps matching TRBD1 (5 bases). V was cut by 3 bases and J by 3 bases, with 14 bases left in between. The CDR3 has 15 amino acids. Germline loops: CDR1 SEHNR, CDR2 FQNEAQ (reference sequence). The CDR3 DNA follows: TGTGCCAGCAGCTTGGGGCACGGTCGTGACACTGAAGCTTTCTTT. Translation gives CASSLGHGRDTEAFF.

V is TRBV4-1 and J is TRBJ2-7, with 9 nucleotides matching TRBD1. Germline V CDR1 and CDR2: MGHRA, YSYEKL. The length of the CDR3 is 16 residues. The trim removed 4 bases at V and 2 bases at J, leaving 9 bases unmatched. CDR3 loop: CASSLGRDRDTYEQYF. The CDR3 DNA reads as TGCGCCAGCAGCCTAGGCCGGGACAGGGACACCTACGAGCAGTACTTC.

Concerning this clone itself: Other nucleotide sequences from this sample produce the same CDR3. The chain links TRBV7-6 to TRBJ2-7, with D tentatively TRBD1 (5 bases). Trimming left V 5 bases short and J 5 bases short, with 10 bases between. The CDR3 runs to 12 residues. Looked up from germline, CDR1 is SGHVS and CDR2 is FNYEAQ. This CDR3 reads CASSPQGHEQYF. CDR3 bases: TGTGCCAGCAGCCCCCAGGGTCACGAGCAGTACTTC.

The V and J genes are TRBV11-2 and TRBJ2-2, with 12 bases identical to TRBD2. J gave up 4 bases and V 0 bases, and 9 bases lay outside the gene matches. CDR1 and CDR2 from the germline V gene are SGHAT and FQNNGV. This CDR3 has 19 amino acids. Here the CDR3 reads CASSLDRLAGGLITGELFF. CDR3 DNA: TGTGCCAGCAGCTTAGATCGGCTAGCGGGAGGGCTGATCACCGGGGAGCTGTTTTTT.

The CDR3 sequence: CASSGIDPYEQYF. In nucleotides, the CDR3 is TGCGCCAGCAGTGGAATAGATCCCTACGAGCAGTACTTC. The chain is built from TRBV10-2 and TRBJ2-7; no clear D. The CDR3 has 13 amino acids. Trimming stripped 4 bases from V and 2 bases from J, with 9 bases between. Germline assignment: CDR1 WSHSY and CDR2 SAAADI.

This clone was counted a single time. This chain links TRBV7-8 with TRBJ2-7; a weak D match, TRBD2 (6 bases). The V gene's germline CDR1 is SGHVS and CDR2 FQNEAQ. Trimming shortened V by 1 base and J by 6 bases, and 16 bases separated the two germline ends. There are 15 residues in the CDR3. The CDR3 nucleotides are TGTGCCAGCAGCTTAGTGACTAGTGGATTGGTCGAGCAGTACTTC. It translates to CASSLVTSGLVEQYF.

V gene TRBV28 combines with J gene TRBJ2-2, with D unresolved. The CDR3 runs to 18 residues. V shed 5 bases and J shed 4 bases, with 23 bases lying between them. The germline CDR1 and CDR2 sequences are MDHEN and SYDVKM. CDR3 sequence (DNA): TGTGCCAGCAGTCCCGGTGGCGGCTTATATTTGAGCACCGGGGAGCTGTTTTTT. The encoded protein is CASSPGGGLYLSTGELFF. The variable domain in full, with the rest retrieved from reference TRBV28 and TRBJ2-2, is DVKVTQSSRYLVKRTGEKVFLECVQDMDHENMFWYRQDPGLGLRLIYFSYDVKMKEKGDIPEGYSVSREKKERFSLILESASTNQTSMYLCASSPGGGLYLSTGELFFGEGSRLTVL.

This clone has a handful of counts. This chain uses TRBV13 with TRBJ1-1; D is unclear. The CDR3 has 13 amino acids. The germline V gene has CDR1 PRHDT and CDR2 FYEKMQ (reference sequence). Trimming shortened V by 3 bases and J by 4 bases, and 9 bases separated the two germline ends. The DNA for the CDR3 is TGTGCCAGCAGCTTGGAGTTGGGCACTGAAGCTTTCTTT. Translation gives CASSLELGTEAFF.

V and J are TRBV2 and TRBJ2-3; 14 bases line up with TRBD2. The CDR3 is made up of 19 amino acids. Germline V gene data show CDR1 as SNHLY and CDR2 as FYNNEI. V was pared by 6 bases and J by 3 bases, with 14 bases of the junction left unmatched. CDR3 region: CASRPGTSGRYGGTDTQYF. CDR3 sequence (DNA): TGTGCCAGCAGACCCGGGACTAGCGGGAGATATGGAGGTACAGATACGCAGTATTTT.

CDR3 amino acids: CASSLGLSGGDTQYF. CDR3 bases: TGCGCCAGCAGCTTGGGACTATCGGGCGGAGATACGCAGTATTTT. The chain joins TRBV5-1 to TRBJ2-3; D might be TRBD2 (5 bases). The CDR3 extends over 15 amino acids. V lost 0 bases, J lost 5 bases, and 13 bases lay in between. Germline CDR1 is SGHRS and CDR2 is YFSETQ. The variable domain in full, with the rest retrieved from reference TRBV5-1 and TRBJ2-3, is KAGVTQTPRYLIKTRGQQVTLSCSPISGHRSVSWYQQTPGQGLQFLFEYFSETQRNKGNFPGRFSGRQFSNSRSEMNVSTLELGDSALYLCASSLGLSGGDTQYFGPGTRLTVL.

The genes are TRBV10-3 and TRBJ2-2, with TRBD2 matching over 9 bases. The CDR3 is 13 residues long. Germline CDR1 is ENHRY and CDR2 is SYGVKD. V trimming: 10 bases; J trimming: 0 bases; junction bases outside the gene matches: 0. CDR3 protein: CATSGTNTGELFF. CDR3 in DNA: TGTGCCACTAGCGGGACGAACACCGGGGAGCTGTTTTTT.

This clone was detected only a few times. The chain uses TRBV6-1 and TRBJ1-5, with TRBD1 matching over 8 bases. The CDR3 runs to 15 residues. V trimming: 6 bases; J trimming: 1 base; junction bases outside the gene matches: 5. Germline assignment: CDR1 MNHNS and CDR2 SASEGT. CDR3 in amino acids: CASSLRTGSNQPQHF. The CDR3, as DNA: TGTGCCAGCAGCCTTAGGACAGGGAGCAATCAGCCCCAGCATTTT.

The chain carries TRBV7-9 and TRBJ1-4, with 7 bases lining up with TRBD1. Per the germline V gene, CDR1 is SEHNR and CDR2 is FQNEAQ (reference sequence). Losses at the gene ends were 5 bases for V and 8 bases for J; bases not matched to a gene: 5. The CDR3 covers 13 residues. For the CDR3, the DNA is TGTGCCAGCAGCCGACAGGGTAGGGAAAAACTGTTTTTT. Translation: CASSRQGREKLFF.